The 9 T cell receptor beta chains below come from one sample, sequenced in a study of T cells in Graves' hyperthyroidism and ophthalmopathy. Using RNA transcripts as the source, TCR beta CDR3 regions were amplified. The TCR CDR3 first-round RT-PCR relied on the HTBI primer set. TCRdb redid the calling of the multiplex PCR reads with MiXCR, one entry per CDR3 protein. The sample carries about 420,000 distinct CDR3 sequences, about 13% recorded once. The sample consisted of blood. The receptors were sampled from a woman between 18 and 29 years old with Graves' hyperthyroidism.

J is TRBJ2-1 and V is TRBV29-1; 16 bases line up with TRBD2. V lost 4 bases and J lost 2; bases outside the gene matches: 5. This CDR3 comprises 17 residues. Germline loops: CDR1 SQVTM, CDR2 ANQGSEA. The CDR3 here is CSVAPGLAGGPYNEQFF. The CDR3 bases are TGCAGCGTTGCTCCGGGACTAGCGGGAGGGCCCTACAATGAGCAGTTCTTC.

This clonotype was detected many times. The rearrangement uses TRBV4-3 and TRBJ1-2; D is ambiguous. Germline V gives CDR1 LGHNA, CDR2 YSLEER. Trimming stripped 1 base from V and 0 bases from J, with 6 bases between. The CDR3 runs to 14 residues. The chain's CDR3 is CASSQVPPNYGYTF. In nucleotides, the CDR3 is TGCGCCAGCAGCCAAGTTCCACCTAACTATGGCTACACCTTC.

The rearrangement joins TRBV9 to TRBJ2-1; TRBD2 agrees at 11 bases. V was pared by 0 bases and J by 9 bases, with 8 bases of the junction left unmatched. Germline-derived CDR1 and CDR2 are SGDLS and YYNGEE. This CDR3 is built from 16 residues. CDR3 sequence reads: CASSVVSGRAQGEQFF. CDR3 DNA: TGTGCCAGCAGCGTAGTTAGCGGGAGGGCCCAGGGTGAGCAGTTCTTC.

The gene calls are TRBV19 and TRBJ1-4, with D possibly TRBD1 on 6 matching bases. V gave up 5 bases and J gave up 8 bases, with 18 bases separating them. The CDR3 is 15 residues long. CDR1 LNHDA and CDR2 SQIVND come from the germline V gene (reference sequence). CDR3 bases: TGTGCCAGTAGTTTGATGAACAGGGCCGGGGAAAAACTGTTTTTT. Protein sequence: CASSLMNRAGEKLFF. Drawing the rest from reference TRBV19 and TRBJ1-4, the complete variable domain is DGGITQSPKYLFRKEGQNVTLSCEQNLNHDAMYWYRQDPGQGLRLIYYSQIVNDFQKGDIAEGYSVSREKKESFPLTVTSAQKNPTAFYLCASSLMNRAGEKLFFGSGTQLSVL.

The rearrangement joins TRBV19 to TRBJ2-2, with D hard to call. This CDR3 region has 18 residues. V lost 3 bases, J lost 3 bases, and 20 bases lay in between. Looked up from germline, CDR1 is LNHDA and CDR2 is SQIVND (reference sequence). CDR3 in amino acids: CASSIPSHPLGYTGELFF. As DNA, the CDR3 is TGTGCCAGTAGTATCCCTTCACACCCCCTCGGATACACCGGGGAGCTGTTTTTT.

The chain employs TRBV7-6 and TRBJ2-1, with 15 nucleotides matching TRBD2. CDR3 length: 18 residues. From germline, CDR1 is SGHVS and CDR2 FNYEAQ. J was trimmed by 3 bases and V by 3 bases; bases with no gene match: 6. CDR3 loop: CASSFRTSGRELYNEQFF. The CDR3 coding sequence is TGTGCCAGCAGCTTTAGGACTAGCGGGAGGGAGCTCTACAATGAGCAGTTCTTC. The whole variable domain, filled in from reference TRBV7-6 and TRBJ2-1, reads GAGVSQSPRYKVTKRGQDVALRCDPISGHVSLYWYRQALGQGPEFLTYFNYEAQQDKSGLPNDRFSAERPEGSISTLTIQRTEQRDSAMYRCASSFRTSGRELYNEQFFGPGTRLTVL.

The CDR3 sequence is CASSYPGGNQPQHF. As DNA, the CDR3 is TGTGCCAGCAGTTACCCGGGGGGGAATCAGCCCCAGCATTTT. This chain connects TRBV6-2 or TRBV6-3 to TRBJ1-5; D is perhaps TRBD1 (5 bases). Germline lookup yields CDR1 MNHEY and CDR2 SVGEGT. Trimming stripped 2 bases from V and 4 bases from J, with 9 bases between. The CDR3 extends over 14 amino acids.

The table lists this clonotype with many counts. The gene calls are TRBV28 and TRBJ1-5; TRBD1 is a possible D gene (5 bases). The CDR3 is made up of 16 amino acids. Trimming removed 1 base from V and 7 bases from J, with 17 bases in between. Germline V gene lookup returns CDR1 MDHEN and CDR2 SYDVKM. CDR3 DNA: TGTGCCAGCAGTTTATTCTTCACCAGGGTTGAACAGCCCCAGCATTTT. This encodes CASSLFFTRVEQPQHF.

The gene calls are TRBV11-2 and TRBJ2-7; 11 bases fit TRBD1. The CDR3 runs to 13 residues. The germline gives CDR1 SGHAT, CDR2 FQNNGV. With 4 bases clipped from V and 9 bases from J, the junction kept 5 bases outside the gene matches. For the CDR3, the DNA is TGTGCCAGCAGCTGGAAAGGGACAGGGGGGCAGTACTTC. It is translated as CASSWKGTGGQYF.